The subject of this entry is one T cell receptor (beta chain). What it recognizes is unknown. Primers included in the PCR were 60 Vbeta and 13 Jbeta primers. Only in-frame clones appear in the TCRdb table, and some are missing; sequencing was by immunoSEQ multiplex PCR. Its table records approximately 110,000 clones. The V gene's germline CDR1 is SGHVS and CDR2 FNYEAQ. The CDR3 consists of 14 residues. Between the trimmed V and J ends, which lost 2 bases and 4 bases, there was a span of 9 bases. The data derive from a study of cytomegalovirus exposure and HLA in healthy donors. Notes on the study in general: The sole available immune exposure information was CMV serostatus.

This chain connects TRBV7-6 to TRBJ1-5, with D perhaps TRBD1 (6 bases). The source of this sequence is a man aged 25 to 40 in good health and CMV-seronegative. The sample comprised PBMCs. CDR3 loop: CASSLLQGNQPQHF. The CDR3 nucleotides read TGTGCCAGCAGCTTACTGCAGGGGAATCAGCCCCAGCATTTT.